A selection of T cell receptor beta chains follows, all from one sample in a study of PD-1 blockade in classical Hodgkin lymphoma. The repertoire was sequenced with immunoSEQ multiplex PCR; TCRdb's copy has only in-frame clones and lacks some. Of about 21,000 clones in the sample, about two thirds were seen once. The starting material was peripheral blood mononuclear cells (PBMCs), obtained at baseline. Every receptor here comes from a human donor with classical Hodgkin lymphoma. The CDR3 runs from the conserved cysteine through the conserved F or W. Each record gives: clone size, J gene, V gene, D gene, CDR3 protein, CDR3 DNA. The D gene is left open where the match is weak. A clone size is listed for some rows: how often the clone was seen (once, few, many), or a class if it is expanded.

-,TRBJ2-5,TRBV5-8,TRBD1,CASSLTGTGSETQYF,TGTGCCAGCAGCTTGACCGGGACAGGGTCAGAGACCCAGTACTTC
few,TRBJ2-5,TRBV15,-,CATSPLYGETQYF,TGTGCCACCAGTCCCCTCTATGGTGAGACCCAGTACTTC
-,TRBJ2-2,TRBV7-9,-,CASSLDGVYGELFF,TGTGCCAGCAGCCTGGACGGAGTATACGGGGAGCTGTTTTTT
-,TRBJ1-1,TRBV7-3,-,CASSSQMNTEAFF,TGTGCCAGCAGTTCACAGATGAACACTGAAGCTTTCTTT
-,TRBJ1-2,TRBV6-5,-,CASSYQGGYGYTF,TGTGCCAGCAGTTACCAGGGAGGCTATGGCTACACCTTC
-,TRBJ1-4,TRBV4-3,-,CASSQFPGFVEKLFF,TGCGCCAGCAGCCAATTCCCAGGGTTTGTTGAAAAACTGTTTTTT
-,TRBJ1-4,TRBV19,-,CASKRGNEKLFF,TGTGCCAGTAAAAGGGGTAATGAAAAACTGTTTTTT
-,TRBJ2-2,TRBV5-6,-,CASSKLTQNTGELFF,TGTGCCAGCAGCAAGCTAACCCAGAACACCGGGGAGCTGTTTTTT
-,TRBJ1-3,TRBV27,-,CASSPVGGSNTIYF,TGTGCCAGCAGCCCGGTTGGGGGGAGTAACACCATATATTTT
-,TRBJ2-3,TRBV7-2,-,CASTAYWGVTDTQYF,TGTGCCAGCACCGCTTATTGGGGGGTCACAGATACGCAGTATTTT
few,TRBJ2-5,TRBV6-5,-,CASSYLGAGEETQYF,TGTGCCAGCAGTTACTTAGGGGCAGGGGAGGAGACCCAGTACTTC
-,TRBJ2-7,TRBV10-3,-,CAISERYIVTSEQYF,TGTGCCATCAGTGAAAGGTATATAGTAACGAGCGAGCAGTACTTC
few,TRBJ2-5,TRBV7-8,TRBD2,CASSRRGGETQYF,TGTGCCAGCAGCCGCCGGGGGGGGGAGACCCAGTACTTC
-,TRBJ1-4,TRBV28,-,CASSRGGATNEKLFF,TGTGCCAGCAGCCGGGGGGGTGCGACTAATGAAAAACTGTTTTTT
medium-sized,TRBJ2-7,TRBV6-6,-,CASTKLSGEQYF,TGTGCCAGCACCAAACTTAGCGGAGAGCAGTACTTC
-,TRBJ2-3,TRBV7-2,TRBD1,CASSLWLDRAPHF,TGTGCCAGCAGCTTATGGCTTGACAGGGCCCCGCATTTT
-,TRBJ1-1,TRBV6-5,-,CASSYSLEYLYAFF,TGTGCCAGCAGTTACTCGTTGGAGTATCTGTATGCTTTCTTT
few,TRBJ1-5,TRBV19,-,CASSIVLDDQPQHF,TGTGCCAGTAGTATTGTGTTAGACGATCAGCCCCAGCATTTT
few,TRBJ2-3,TRBV7-9,-,CASSPLGRDTDTQYF,TGTGCCAGCAGCCCGTTGGGACGGGACACAGATACGCAGTATTTT
-,TRBJ1-4,TRBV9,-,CASSVVNIIRDEKLFF,TGTGCCAGCAGCGTAGTTAACATAATCAGGGATGAAAAACTGTTTTTT
-,TRBJ1-1,TRBV6-5,TRBD1,CASSYFGTANTEAFF,TGTGCCAGCAGTTACTTTGGGACAGCGAACACTGAAGCTTTCTTT
-,TRBJ2-4,TRBV28,-,CASSLSRGLLAKNIQYF,TGTGCCAGCAGTTTATCCAGGGGACTACTAGCCAAAAACATTCAGTACTTC
-,TRBJ2-7,TRBV25-1,-,CASRGPDSYEQYF,TGTGCCAGCAGAGGACCAGACTCCTACGAGCAGTACTTC
-,TRBJ2-1,TRBV28,TRBD2,CASSLLTGRGKNEQFF,TGTGCCAGCAGTTTGTTGACTGGGCGGGGGAAAAATGAGCAGTTCTTC
few,TRBJ2-7,TRBV28,-,CASPPRGAGNHYEQYF,TGTGCCAGCCCCCCCCGGGGAGCGGGCAACCACTACGAGCAGTACTTC
few,TRBJ1-2,TRBV4-1,TRBD1,CASSLTPDRVNYGYTF,TGCGCCAGCAGCCTAACCCCCGACAGGGTTAACTATGGCTACACCTTC
medium-sized,TRBJ2-2,TRBV30,-,CAWSVGQNTGELFF,TGTGCCTGGAGTGTTGGACAGAACACCGGGGAGCTGTTTTTT
-,TRBJ1-1,TRBV7-6,-,CASSPRPLGDTEAFF,TGTGCCAGCAGCCCCAGGCCCCTTGGAGACACTGAAGCTTTCTTT
-,TRBJ1-1,TRBV28,-,CASRAGGAGNTEAFF,TGTGCCAGCAGGGCCGGCGGGGCCGGGAACACTGAAGCTTTCTTT
few,TRBJ2-5,TRBV29-1,-,CSARPDWTKQETQYF,TGCAGCGCCCGTCCCGACTGGACCAAACAAGAGACCCAGTACTTC
medium-sized,TRBJ1-3,TRBV19,-,CASSQDKADGNTIYF,TGTGCCAGTAGCCAGGACAAGGCAGACGGAAACACCATATATTTT